The 3 T cell receptor beta chains given below trace back to one sample, sequenced in a study of OX40 agonist ivuxolimab in advanced cancers. Some clones are missing from TCRdb's copy, which holds only in-frame ones; the method was immunoSEQ multiplex PCR. This sample has 60,000 to 85,000 clones; about 90% occur once, and the top ten carry around 0.56%. The sample consisted of CD4+ or CD8+ T cells sorted from blood, taken in a trial of the OX40 agonist ivuxolimab. These receptors were taken from an adult with an advanced solid tumor such as melanoma, head and neck, liver or kidney cancer.

The gene calls are TRBV30 and TRBJ1-2; a weak D match, TRBD1 (5 bases). The CDR3 length is 11 residues. Germline assignment: CDR1 GTSNPN and CDR2 SVGIG (reference sequence). V was shortened by 3 bases and J by 6 bases, with 8 bases between the two germline ends. The CDR3 loop reads CAWSVGDGYTF. In nucleotides, the CDR3 is TGTGCCTGGAGCGTGGGGGATGGCTACACCTTC.

This sequence joins TRBV7-9 and TRBJ2-3; the match to TRBD2 covers 14 bases. J gave up 1 base and V 5 bases, and 2 bases lay outside the gene matches. Germline values: CDR1 SEHNR, CDR2 FQNEAQ (reference sequence). CDR3 length: 16 residues. The CDR3 coding sequence is TGTGCCAGCAGCCCGGGACTAGCGGGGGGCACAGATACGCAGTATTTT. It translates to CASSPGLAGGTDTQYF.

The genes are TRBV29-1 and TRBJ2-7, with a tentative D call TRBD1 (5 bases). Between the trimmed V and J ends, which lost 4 bases and 3 bases, there was a span of 10 bases. Germline V gene data show CDR1 as SQVTM and CDR2 as ANQGSEA. The CDR3 covers 12 residues. The CDR3 protein is CSVVVGRYEQYF. In DNA, the CDR3 is TGCAGCGTTGTGGTGGGGCGCTACGAGCAGTACTTC.